This T cell receptor beta chain was recorded in a study of PD-L1 blockade in urothelial cancer. Whole-study context: The number of prior chemotherapy regimens per patient was 0 to 3. Blood was tested 3 weeks (second dose) and 6 weeks into treatment. Per blood sample, T cells had a median of roughly 150,000.

Germline values: CDR1 LNHDA, CDR2 SQIVND (reference sequence). The CDR3 spans 17 residues. The V and J ends lost 5 bases and 1 base respectively, with 19 bases between them. This clone turned up a few times. Data came from immunoSEQ multiplex PCR; TCRdb stores just in-frame clones and leaves some out. The repertoire includes some 80,000 clones, roughly 87% of them detected once, and 5% to 6% sits in the top ten. The rearrangement links TRBV19 to TRBJ2-3, with a possible D match to TRBD1 (6 bases). The receptor's source is a woman between 65 and 79 years old with urothelial cancer. The specimen comprised PBMCs, sampled around atezolizumab (anti-PD-L1) treatment. CDR3 amino acids: CASSPRTGTQGTDTQYF. In DNA, the CDR3 is TGTGCCAGTAGTCCCCGGACCGGGACACAGGGCACAGATACGCAGTATTTT.